The clone carrying this T cell receptor (beta chain) counts as medium-sized. No antigen is known for it. The data belong to a study of tumor-infiltrating lymphocytes in localized non-small cell lung cancer. Study-level information: Each patient gave resected tumor and non-adjacent uninvolved lung tissue.

Using immunoSEQ multiplex PCR, the repertoire was profiled, and TCRdb retains in-frame clones only, with some absent. The sample carries approximately 12,000 clones, over 80% recorded once. Study results and caveats: Immunotypes IM1 and IM2 had similar TCR-derived T-cell fractions. Compared with uninvolved lung, tumors showed higher T cell infiltration by TCRbeta sequencing.

The sequenced material came from uninvolved lung tissue not adjacent to the tumor. The clonotype originates from a human donor with non-small cell lung cancer.

CDR3 nucleotides: TGTGCCAGCAGTGACGACAGGGTATCTAGCACAGATACGCAGTATTTT. Translating it yields CASSDDRVSSTDTQYF. The chain links TRBV2 to TRBJ2-3; TRBD1 matches 7 bases. CDR3 length equals 16 residues. J gave up 0 bases and V 3 bases, and 6 bases lay outside the gene matches. Looked up from germline, CDR1 is SNHLY and CDR2 is FYNNEI.